This is a list of T cell receptor beta chains from one sample in a study of shared T cell receptors in the human thymus. Using immunoSEQ multiplex PCR, the repertoire was profiled, and TCRdb retains in-frame clones only, with some absent. The table shows hundreds of thousands of clones, with approximately 88% occurring only once. The same sample was also studied in work on human thymus T cells.

Sequencing was carried out using thymocytes. The source of these receptors is a boy younger than two with a congenital heart defect. Each CDR3 is given without its conserved first and last residue. D genes are given only for firm matches.

>TRBV7-6|TRBJ1-4|.
ASSLGPGYGNEKLF
>TRBV5-1|TRBJ2-7|.
ASSSPGTFSYEQY
>TRBV4-2|TRBJ2-3|.
ASSHPKQQHGGNTQY
>TRBV4-2|TRBJ2-7|TRBD2
ASSQDCAERGSYEQY
>TRBV28|TRBJ2-7|.
ASSSNDNLAYEQY
>TRBV30|TRBJ2-2|.
AWQVLRTGELF
>TRBV12-5|TRBJ2-1|.
ASAPTGAGGNNEQF
>TRBV11-2|TRBJ2-7|TRBD2
ASSLVSSGRTRSYEQY
>TRBV28|TRBJ2-3|TRBD1
ASQTGTVPGITDTQY
>TRBV2|TRBJ2-1|TRBD2
ASSEGLAGWATGQF
>TRBV5-1|TRBJ2-2|.
ASRSLGAGELF
>TRBV7-2|TRBJ1-1|.
ASSLAEEERSF
>TRBV19|TRBJ2-5|TRBD2
AREVLLAGAQETQY
>TRBV4-1|TRBJ2-3|.
ASSPPLPLRDTDTQY
>TRBV2|TRBJ2-7|TRBD1
ASPRDRGLSYEQY
>TRBV27|TRBJ1-1|TRBD1
ASRGQNFLNTEAF
>TRBV4-1|TRBJ2-7|.
ASSQDRKGSFYEQY
>TRBV18|TRBJ2-5|.
ASSPRSWAETQY
>TRBV5-1|TRBJ1-5|.
ASSFKGDQPQH
>TRBV5-6|TRBJ2-7|TRBD2
ASSSLAGGAEQY
>TRBV6-1|TRBJ2-7|.
ASSVGPPGSYEQY
>TRBV5-6|TRBJ2-7|.
ASSLGQSSYEQY
>TRBV6-1|TRBJ2-3|.
ASSPLGGRGDTQY
>TRBV28|TRBJ1-2|TRBD1
ASSLGFVMDRGFPRTYGYT
>TRBV6-5|TRBJ2-7|.
ASSSPGLSYEQY
>TRBV28|TRBJ2-1|.
ASSARGCEQF
>TRBV6-4|TRBJ2-3|TRBD1
ASSDSLRQGASTDTQY
>TRBV7-9|TRBJ2-1|TRBD2
ASSSRTSGRGYNEQF
>TRBV25-1|.|TRBD1
ASEGTGFTEQY
>TRBV7-9|TRBJ2-2|TRBD2
ASSRRTSGRVSNAGELF
>TRBV6-6|TRBJ1-1|TRBD1
ASATGVNTEAF
>TRBV7-8|TRBJ2-7|.
ASSPRQTYEQY
>TRBV10-1|TRBJ2-7|.
ASSESTGPLEQY
>TRBV27|TRBJ2-1|.
ASSPPPRAGISYNEQF
>TRBV5-8|TRBJ2-5|.
ASSLGFLTAEETQY
>TRBV12-5|TRBJ2-7|.
ASGLVHRTAPNSFPHEQY
>TRBV7-9|TRBJ2-1|TRBD1
ASSFPGQANTNEQF
>TRBV4-1|TRBJ2-1|TRBD1
ASSQDPRGSKSYNEQF
>TRBV5-4|.|.
ASSLDPTGSHEQY
>TRBV28|TRBJ2-3|.
ASSLGGGDTDTQY
>TRBV11-3|TRBJ2-2|.
ASSQSSPKTGELF